The 2 T cell receptor beta chains given below trace back to one sample, sequenced in a study of a mutant IDH1 vaccine in newly diagnosed glioma. The time point: baseline, week 1 (first vaccination visit). Treatment described: pre-vaccination baseline after standard-of-care therapy. TCRdb keeps only in-frame clones here, not all; method: immunoSEQ multiplex PCR. The data hold 25,000 to 35,000 clones, with around 80% observed a single time. The sample in question was PBMCs, obtained from a glioma patient treated with radiotherapy, temozolomide or both. These receptors were collected from a man aged 25 to 40 with glioma.

The chain has TRBV7-9 and TRBJ1-2; the match to TRBD1 covers 7 bases. V shed 5 bases, J shed 10 bases, and the junction held 7 bases outside the gene matches. Germline CDR1 and CDR2: SEHNR and FQNEAQ (reference sequence). The CDR3 is 12 residues long. The CDR3 bases are TGTGCCAGCAGCCCGGGGGACAGACTCTACACCTTC. This gives the protein CASSPGDRLYTF.

The V gene is TRBV28, the J gene TRBJ2-5, with 9 nucleotides matching TRBD2. Germline CDR1 and CDR2: MDHEN and SYDVKM. The CDR3 loop spans 15 amino acids. V shed 6 bases, J shed 2 bases, and the junction held 7 bases outside the gene matches. The CDR3 is CASSYSGGGQETQYF. The CDR3, as DNA: TGTGCCAGCAGCTATAGCGGGGGAGGTCAAGAGACCCAGTACTTC.